A single sample gave rise to the 22 T cell receptor beta chains below, sequenced in a study of cytomegalovirus exposure and HLA in healthy donors. Generated by immunoSEQ multiplex PCR, the TCRdb table keeps only in-frame clones and is missing some. The sample has roughly 220,000 clones; 90% to 95% are singletons. Sequences were obtained from PBMCs. Receptors originate from a woman aged 18 to 35 in good health and CMV-seronegative.

V and J are TRBV28 and TRBJ2-1; 8 bases are a match to TRBD1. The CDR3 extends over 15 amino acids. V shed 5 bases and J 4 bases; nucleotides not matched to a gene: 7. Looked up from germline, CDR1 is MDHEN and CDR2 is SYDVKM. The CDR3: CASSRRGLGYNEQFF. Here the CDR3 DNA reads TGTGCCAGCAGTCGCAGGGGGCTGGGTTACAATGAGCAGTTCTTC.

The CDR3 here is CASSTGVAGANVLTF. The CDR3 DNA follows: TGTGCCAGTAGTACGGGGGTAGCTGGGGCCAACGTCCTGACTTTC. V and J are TRBV19 and TRBJ2-6; maybe TRBD2 (6 bases). This CDR3 comprises 15 residues. In germline, CDR1 is LNHDA, CDR2 SQIVND (reference sequence). Deletions cut 4 bases from V and 2 bases from J, with 9 bases between.

The chain employs TRBV6-5 and TRBJ1-1; D is unclear. Germline V gene data show CDR1 as MNHEY and CDR2 as SVGAGI. Trimming removed 4 bases at V and 3 bases at J, with 6 bases between. There are 12 residues in the CDR3. The CDR3 is CASSSTYTEAFF. The CDR3 nucleotides read TGTGCCAGCAGTTCCACATACACTGAAGCTTTCTTT.

The rearrangement links TRBV14 to TRBJ1-2; 7 positions agree with TRBD1. The CDR3 contains 13 residues. Trimming removed 4 bases from V and 4 bases from J; junction bases left unmatched: 3. Germline V CDR1 and CDR2: SGHDN, FVKESK. The CDR3: CASSLGTVYGYTF. The DNA for the CDR3 is TGTGCCAGCAGCCTCGGGACAGTCTATGGCTACACCTTC.

The chain carries TRBV7-9 and TRBJ2-6; possibly TRBD2 for D (5 bases). Trimming stripped 0 bases from V and 5 bases from J, with 20 bases between. Germline assignment: CDR1 SEHNR and CDR2 FQNEAQ (reference sequence). This CDR3 is built from 19 residues. CDR3 amino acids: CASSLARAAGPRRANVLTF. The CDR3 DNA follows: TGTGCCAGCAGCTTAGCCCGAGCGGCAGGCCCCCGTAGGGCCAACGTCCTGACTTTC.

The V and J genes are TRBV7-9 and TRBJ1-1; TRBD1 is a possible D gene (5 bases). Germline V gene lookup returns CDR1 SEHNR and CDR2 FQNEAQ (reference sequence). The CDR3 covers 14 residues. V lost 1 base to trimming and J lost 3 bases, with 9 bases between them. As DNA, the CDR3 is TGTGCCAGCAGCTTAGGGCCGGGGGACACTGAAGCTTTCTTT. Translation gives CASSLGPGDTEAFF.

The chain couples TRBV6-5 to TRBJ1-5; TRBD1 might be the D (6 bases). The V gene lost 5 bases and the J gene lost 7 bases, with 18 bases spanning the gap. This CDR3 has 15 amino acids. Germline V gives CDR1 MNHEY, CDR2 SVGAGI. The CDR3 sequence: CASSKEQGIGQPQHF. CDR3 DNA: TGTGCCAGCAGTAAAGAGCAGGGGATCGGGCAGCCCCAGCATTTT.

This clone has a single count. The V gene is TRBV5-6, the J gene TRBJ2-1; perhaps TRBD1 as D (5 bases). In germline, CDR1 is SGHDT, CDR2 YYEEEE. V gave up 4 bases and J gave up 6 bases, with 14 bases separating them. This CDR3 has 14 residues. The CDR3: CASSRTRDPNEQFF. The CDR3 DNA follows: TGTGCCAGCAGCAGGACCAGGGATCCCAATGAGCAGTTCTTC.

This clone was observed once. The chain links TRBV11-3 to TRBJ2-2; 8 positions match TRBD1. This CDR3 spans 17 amino acids. Per germline, CDR1 SGHNT and CDR2 YENEEA. With V trimmed by 5 bases and J by 3 bases, 11 bases remained unmatched. The CDR3 bases are TGTGCCAGCAGCCCAGGGGGCTGGCGGGCTTACACCGGGGAGCTGTTTTTT. Translating gives CASSPGGWRAYTGELFF.

V and J are TRBV4-1 and TRBJ2-3, with D perhaps TRBD2 (5 bases). The V end was cut by 0 bases, the J end by 0 bases, with 13 bases between. Germline V lookup: CDR1 MGHRA, CDR2 YSYEKL. The CDR3 runs 17 residues. The DNA of the CDR3 is TGCGCCAGCAGCCAAGAGAGGGCGGTTCCTAGCACAGATACGCAGTATTTT. Translation gives CASSQERAVPSTDTQYF.

The chain recombines TRBV29-1 with TRBJ1-2; D uncertain. Trimming shortened V by 5 bases and J by 8 bases, and 18 bases separated the two germline ends. This CDR3 has 13 residues. Germline V gives CDR1 SQVTM, CDR2 ANQGSEA. In nucleotides, the CDR3 is TGCAGCGTTTCCGGACTGGGGAAAAGGGGCTACACCTTC. It translates to CSVSGLGKRGYTF.

V and J are TRBV4-2 and TRBJ2-2, with 10 bases fitting TRBD2. CDR3 length: 14 residues. CDR1 is LGHNA, CDR2 YNFKEQ, per germline. The V segment lost 0 bases and the J segment 14 bases; nucleotides outside the gene matches: 6. The CDR3 loop is CASSQENSGRALFF. Written as DNA, the CDR3 is TGTGCCAGCAGCCAAGAAAACAGCGGGAGGGCTCTGTTTTTT.

The chain uses TRBV2 and TRBJ1-5; the D gene is possibly TRBD1 (5 bases). The CDR3 contains 13 residues. CDR1 and CDR2 from the germline V gene are SNHLY and FYNNEI. Trimming pared 3 bases from V and 7 bases from J, leaving 10 bases between. This chain's CDR3 is CASSDGGVQPQHF. The CDR3 nucleotides read TGTGCCAGCAGTGACGGGGGAGTACAGCCCCAGCATTTT.

V usage is TRBV12-5 and J usage is TRBJ1-5; D is ambiguous. CDR3 length: 11 residues. Between the trimmed V and J ends, which lost 5 bases and 3 bases, there was a span of 2 bases. Germline V gene data show CDR1 as LGHNT and CDR2 as FRNRAP. The CDR3 nucleotides read TGTGCTAGTGGTCACAATCAGCCCCAGCATTTT. The encoded protein is CASGHNQPQHF.

The V gene is TRBV5-1, the J gene TRBJ2-7, with a tentative D call TRBD1 (6 bases). Trimming took 0 bases from V and 2 from J, leaving 21 bases between them. The CDR3 is made up of 18 amino acids. Germline-derived CDR1 and CDR2 are SGHRS and YFSETQ. The CDR3 DNA reads TGCGCCAGCAGCTTGGCTAGGACAGTGGGACCAGGTACCTACGAGCAGTACTTC. Protein product: CASSLARTVGPGTYEQYF.

V is TRBV7-9 and J is TRBJ1-1, with D uncertain. The V end lost 6 bases, the J end lost 5 bases, and 22 bases lay between the germline ends. CDR3 length equals 16 residues. The germline gives CDR1 SEHNR, CDR2 FQNEAQ (reference sequence). For the CDR3, the DNA is TGTGCCAGCAGATTTGGTATAATGCGGGTTAGAACTGAAGCTTTCTTT. The encoded protein is CASRFGIMRVRTEAFF. Together with reference TRBV7-9 and TRBJ1-1, the CDR3 gives the full variable domain: DTGVSQNPRHKITKRGQNVTFRCDPISEHNRLYWYRQTLGQGPEFLTYFQNEAQLEKSRLLSDRFSAERPKGSFSTLEIQRTEQGDSAMYLCASRFGIMRVRTEAFFGQGTRLTVV.

V is TRBV6-4 and J is TRBJ1-1; possible D gene TRBD1, 5 bases. V shed 8 bases and J shed 5 bases, with 24 bases lying between them. This CDR3 is 16 amino acids long. Germline loops: CDR1 MRHNA, CDR2 SNTAGT. CDR3 nucleotides: TGTGCCAGCCGGAAATCTCCGACAGACGGTTCGACTGAAGCTTTCTTT. It specifies CASRKSPTDGSTEAFF.

This chain joins TRBV6-6 and TRBJ2-5, with 7 bases lining up with TRBD1. Germline lookup yields CDR1 MNHNY and CDR2 SVGAGI (reference sequence). The CDR3 has 14 residues. V gave up 2 bases and J gave up 1 base; unmatched junction bases: 1. In DNA form, the CDR3 reads TGTGCCAGCAGTTACGGGACAGCCCAAGAGACCCAGTACTTC. Translation gives CASSYGTAQETQYF.

The chain carries TRBV27 and TRBJ1-5, with TRBD1 as a possible D gene (6 bases). The CDR3 consists of 17 residues. CDR1 and CDR2 (germline): MNHEY, SMNVEV (reference sequence). V dropped 0 bases and J dropped 2 bases, with 14 bases sitting between them. The CDR3 region is CASSLSSGAQGNQPQHF. The CDR3 DNA is TGTGCCAGCAGTTTATCATCAGGGGCGCAGGGCAATCAGCCCCAGCATTTT.

The chain carries TRBV5-1 and TRBJ1-4; 8 positions match TRBD1. J was trimmed by 3 bases and V by 1 base; bases with no gene match: 11. Germline CDR1 and CDR2: SGHRS and YFSETQ. The CDR3 is 18 residues long. The CDR3 region has the DNA TGCGCCAGCAGCTTGTCGGTCAGGGGGCTTGGTTCTAATGAAAAACTGTTTTTT. Translating it yields CASSLSVRGLGSNEKLFF.

This chain joins TRBV27 and TRBJ1-6; D call uncertain. This CDR3 is built from 13 residues. V shed 9 bases and J shed 11 bases, with 17 bases lying between them. Germline CDR1 reads MNHEY; CDR2 reads SMNVEV (reference sequence). CDR3 sequence (DNA): TGTGCCAGTTCAGGACTTTTTTGGGCACCCCTCCACTTT. Residues: CASSGLFWAPLHF.

J is TRBJ2-1 and V is TRBV30; D gene unclear. Trimming left V 0 bases short and J 9 bases short, with 12 bases between. Germline V CDR1 and CDR2: GTSNPN, SVGIG (reference sequence). CDR3 length equals 13 residues. The CDR3 reads CAWSVHSNTEQFF. In DNA, the CDR3 is TGTGCCTGGAGTGTACACAGCAACACTGAGCAGTTCTTC.